This T cell receptor (beta chain) was sequenced during a study of graft-versus-host responses after intestinal transplantation. Turning to the study itself: All recipients got anti-thymocyte globulin induction, then tacrolimus and steroids for approximately three years.

Regarding this clone: No antigen is known for it.

Clones were read by immunoSEQ multiplex PCR, and TCRdb kept only the in-frame ones, dropping some. The table has roughly 36,000 clones, nearly 95% seen once. Notes on the study in general: GvH clones appeared in recipient marrow, some first in ileum or blood. Peak circulating GvH clone levels were associated with early post-transplant HvG declines. Allografts from individuals with graft-donor T cell macrochimerism displayed high graft-versus-host to host-versus-graft clonal ratios.

The length of the CDR3 is 16 residues. J gave up 0 bases and V 7 bases, and 7 bases lay outside the gene matches. From germline, CDR1 is MNHEY and CDR2 SMNVEV (reference sequence). The chain carries TRBV27 and TRBJ2-4; TRBD1 aligns across 9 bases. This receptor was obtained from a human donor who was the organ donor for an intestinal transplant. The input for sequencing was unstimulated CD8+ T cells sorted from spleen or lymph node cells, taken before transplant. The CDR3 region is CASTGTGSLAKNIQYF. Written as DNA, the CDR3 is TGTGCCAGCACCGGGACAGGGTCACTAGCCAAAAACATTCAGTACTTC.